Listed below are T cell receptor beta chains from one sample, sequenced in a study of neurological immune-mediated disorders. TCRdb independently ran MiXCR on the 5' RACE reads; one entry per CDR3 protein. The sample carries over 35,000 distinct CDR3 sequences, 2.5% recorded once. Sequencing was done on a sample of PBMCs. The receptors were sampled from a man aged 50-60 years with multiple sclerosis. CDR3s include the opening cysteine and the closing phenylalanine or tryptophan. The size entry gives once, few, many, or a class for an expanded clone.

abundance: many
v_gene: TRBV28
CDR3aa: CASRDRSREQFF

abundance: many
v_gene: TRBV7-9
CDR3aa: CATPTGATDTQYF

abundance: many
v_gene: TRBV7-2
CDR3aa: CASRKGDPYNEQFF

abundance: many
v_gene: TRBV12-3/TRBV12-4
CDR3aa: CASSGRAGAKVLTF

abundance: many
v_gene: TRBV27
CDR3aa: CASMRRQGRGGGQPQHF

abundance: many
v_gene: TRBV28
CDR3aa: CASRGIRVFYEQYF

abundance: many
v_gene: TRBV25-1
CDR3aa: CASSEGTQYF

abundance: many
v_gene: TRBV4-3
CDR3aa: CASSQVASGRYNEQFF

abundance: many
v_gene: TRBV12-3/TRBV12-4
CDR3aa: CASTRRAGELFF

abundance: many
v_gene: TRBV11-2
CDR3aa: CASSQSGVNTGELFF

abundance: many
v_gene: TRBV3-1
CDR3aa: CASSYLAGNTEAFF

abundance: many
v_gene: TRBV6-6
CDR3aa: CASSLLDTEAFF

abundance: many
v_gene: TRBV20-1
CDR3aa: CSGARDAYEQYF

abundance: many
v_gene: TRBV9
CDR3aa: CASSRTGGTEAFF

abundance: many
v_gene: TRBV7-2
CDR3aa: CANSPGGGPTDTQYF

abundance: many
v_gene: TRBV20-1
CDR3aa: CSAGGGAADNSPLHF

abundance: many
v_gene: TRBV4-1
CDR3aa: CASSQGGDQPQNF

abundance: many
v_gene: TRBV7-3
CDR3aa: CASSLMDTGYNEQFF